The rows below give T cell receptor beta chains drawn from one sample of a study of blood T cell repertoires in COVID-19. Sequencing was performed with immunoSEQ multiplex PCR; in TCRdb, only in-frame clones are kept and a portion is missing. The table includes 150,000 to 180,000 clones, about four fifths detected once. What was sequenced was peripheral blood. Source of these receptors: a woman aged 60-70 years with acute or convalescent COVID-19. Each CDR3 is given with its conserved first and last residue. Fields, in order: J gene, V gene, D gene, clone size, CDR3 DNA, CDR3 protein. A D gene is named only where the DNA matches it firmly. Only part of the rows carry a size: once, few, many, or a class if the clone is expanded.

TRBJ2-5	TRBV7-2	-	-	TGTGCCAGCAGCTTTGGGGGCCATCAAGAGACCCAGTACTTC	CASSFGGHQETQYF
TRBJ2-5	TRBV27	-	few	TGTGCCCGCCAAGAGACCCAGTACTTC	CARQETQYF
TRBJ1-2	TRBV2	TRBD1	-	TGTGCCAGCACCCGACCCGGGACAGGGGGTTCTAACTATGGCTACACCTTC	CASTRPGTGGSNYGYTF
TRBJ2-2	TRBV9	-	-	TGTGCCAGCAGCCCCCAGGGGGGGAACACCGGGGAGCTGTTTTTT	CASSPQGGNTGELFF
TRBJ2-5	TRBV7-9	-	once	TGTGCCAGCAGCTTAAGAGAGGGAATCGAAGAGACCCAGTACTTC	CASSLREGIEETQYF
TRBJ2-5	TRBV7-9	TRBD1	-	TGTGCCAGCAGCTTACGGGTCGGGACAGATGAAGAGACCCAGTACTTC	CASSLRVGTDEETQYF
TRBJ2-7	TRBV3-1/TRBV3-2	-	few	TGTGCCAGCAGCCCGTGGGACACCTACGAGCAGTACTTC	CASSPWDTYEQYF
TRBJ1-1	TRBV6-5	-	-	TGTGCCAGCAGTTCAGGGTATGACGCTTTCTTT	CASSSGYDAFF
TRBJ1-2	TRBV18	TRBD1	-	TGTGCCAGCTCAGCTTCCGGGACAGGGGGCGCGGACTATGGCTACACCTTC	CASSASGTGGADYGYTF
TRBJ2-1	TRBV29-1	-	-	TGCAGCGTTGAATATCGTAAGCAGTTCTTC	CSVEYRKQFF
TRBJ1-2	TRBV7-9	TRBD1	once	TGTGCCAGCAGCTTAGATGGAACAGGGGGCTATGGCTACACCTTC	CASSLDGTGGYGYTF
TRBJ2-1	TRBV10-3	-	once	TGTGCCATCAGTGAAAGGGGGGGGCTGGATGAGCAGTTCTTC	CAISERGGLDEQFF
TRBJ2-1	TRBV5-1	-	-	TGCGCCAGCAGCGGAGGTAGATACGATGAGCAGTTCTTC	CASSGGRYDEQFF
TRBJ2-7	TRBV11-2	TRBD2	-	TGTGCCAGCAGCGCCACCGGGGGGGTTATCTCCTACGAGCAGTACTTC	CASSATGGVISYEQYF
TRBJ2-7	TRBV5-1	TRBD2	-	TGCGCCAGCAGCCCAAGGACTAGCGGGGGGTACGAGCAGTACTTC	CASSPRTSGGYEQYF
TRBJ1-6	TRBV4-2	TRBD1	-	TGTGCCAGCAGCCACGACTTACAGGGGGGAAGGTCACCCCTCCACTTT	CASSHDLQGGRSPLHF
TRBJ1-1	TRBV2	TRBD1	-	TGTGCCAGCAGCCCTCCAGGGGGCGCTGAAGCTTTCTTT	CASSPPGGAEAFF
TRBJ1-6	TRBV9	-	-	TGTGCCAGCAGCCCTCCGGCCGGGGGTTGGGGCAATAATTCACCCCTCCACTTT	CASSPPAGGWGNNSPLHF
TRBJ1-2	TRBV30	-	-	TGTGCCTGGAGTTGGGGAGCGGGTGGCTACACCTTC	CAWSWGAGGYTF
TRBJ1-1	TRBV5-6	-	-	TGTGCCAGCAGCTTCTGGCCAAACACTGAAGCTTTCTTT	CASSFWPNTEAFF
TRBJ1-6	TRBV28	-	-	TGTGCCAGCAGTCGCCTAGCGAGGGAGGTAAATTCACCCCTCCACTTT	CASSRLAREVNSPLHF
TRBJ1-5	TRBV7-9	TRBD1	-	TGTGCCAGCAGCTCAACCACAGGGGCAGGGCAGCCCCAGCATTTT	CASSSTTGAGQPQHF
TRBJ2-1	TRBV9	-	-	TGTGCCAGCAGCTTGGTAGCGATCTCGGGTAATGAGCAGTTCTTC	CASSLVAISGNEQFF
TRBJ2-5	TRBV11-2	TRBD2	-	TGTGCCAGCAGCTTAACTACATGGGAGGGAGAGACCCAGTACTTC	CASSLTTWEGETQYF
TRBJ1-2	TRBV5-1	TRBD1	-	TGCGCCAGCAGCTTGGCCAGGGGGGCGACGGGCTACACCTTC	CASSLARGATGYTF
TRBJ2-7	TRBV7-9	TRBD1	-	TGTGCCAGCAGCCCCGACCGGGACAGGGCTTCCTACGAGCAGTACTTC	CASSPDRDRASYEQYF
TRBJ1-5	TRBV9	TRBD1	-	TGTGCCAGCAGCTCCCGGGGGACAGGGGGACAGCCCCAGCATTTT	CASSSRGTGGQPQHF
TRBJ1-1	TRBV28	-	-	TGTGCCAGCAGTTCCCGGGGGGGGAACACTGAAGCTTTCTTT	CASSSRGGNTEAFF
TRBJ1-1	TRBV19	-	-	TGTGCCAGTAGGCATCTAGGTAACACTGAAGCTTTCTTT	CASRHLGNTEAFF
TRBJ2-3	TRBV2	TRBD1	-	TGTGCCAGCAGGGGGACAGGGGCCACAGATACGCAGTATTTT	CASRGTGATDTQYF
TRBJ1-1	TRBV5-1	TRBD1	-	TGCGCCAGCAGCTTACAGGGGGATAACACTGAAGCTTTCTTT	CASSLQGDNTEAFF
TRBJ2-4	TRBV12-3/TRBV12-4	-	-	TGTGCCAGCAAGCAGCGGATCAAAAACATTCAGTACTTC	CASKQRIKNIQYF
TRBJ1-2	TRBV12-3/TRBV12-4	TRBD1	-	TGTGCCAGCAGTTTAACAGGGGGCTATGGCTACACCTTC	CASSLTGGYGYTF
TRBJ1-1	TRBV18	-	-	TGTGCCAGCTCACCAGTCTCGAGCCGCGGGGGAATCGGGCGGGAAGCTTTCTTT	CASSPVSSRGGIGREAFF
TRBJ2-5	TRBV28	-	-	TGTGCCAGCAGCTCCCCGGCCCCAGGGAAAGAGACCCAGTACTTC	CASSSPAPGKETQYF
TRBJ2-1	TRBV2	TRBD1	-	TGTGCCAGCTCTCGGACAGGCTCCTACAATGAGCAGTTCTTC	CASSRTGSYNEQFF
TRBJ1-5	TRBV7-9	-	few	TGTGCCAGCAGCTTAGGGCAAGGAGAGAATCAGCCCCAGCATTTT	CASSLGQGENQPQHF
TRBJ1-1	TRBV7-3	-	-	TGTGCCAGCAGCTCTTGGGGAGCTACTGAAGCTTTCTTT	CASSSWGATEAFF
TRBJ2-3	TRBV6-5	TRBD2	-	TGTGCCAGCAGTAGCGGGGGGGGAACAGATACGCAGTATTTT	CASSSGGGTDTQYF
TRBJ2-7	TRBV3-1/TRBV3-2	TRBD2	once	TGTGCCAGCAGCCAAGTGGGCGGGGGACACGAGCAGTACTTC	CASSQVGGGHEQYF
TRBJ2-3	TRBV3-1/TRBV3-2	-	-	TGTGCCAGCAGCCCTTGGGACTTCAGGGATACGCAGTATTTT	CASSPWDFRDTQYF
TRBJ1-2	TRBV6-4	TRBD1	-	TGTGCCAGCAGTCCCTTTCCAGGGGGCTATGGCTACACCTTC	CASSPFPGGYGYTF
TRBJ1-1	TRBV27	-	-	TGTGCCAGCAGTTCATCATCCGGGACACTACCGAACACTGAAGCTTTCTTT	CASSSSSGTLPNTEAFF
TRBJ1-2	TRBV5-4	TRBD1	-	TGTGCCAGCAGCTTACCGGACAGGCCTGGCTACACCTTC	CASSLPDRPGYTF
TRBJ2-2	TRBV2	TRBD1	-	TGTGCCAGCAGTGCCCCGGGACAGGGGAGGACCGGGGAGCTGTTTTTT	CASSAPGQGRTGELFF
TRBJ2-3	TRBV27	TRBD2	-	TGTGCCACCGCGAGCGGGGGGCTTGCGGATACGCAGTATTTT	CATASGGLADTQYF
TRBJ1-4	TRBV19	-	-	TGTGCCAGTAGTATCCAGGGTAGTGAAAAACTGTTTTTT	CASSIQGSEKLFF
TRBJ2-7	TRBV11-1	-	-	TGTGCCAGCAGCTTATCAGGGAACTACGAGCAGTACTTC	CASSLSGNYEQYF
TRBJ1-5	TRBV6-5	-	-	TGTGCCAGCAGCTTCGACGGGTCTCGCAATCAGCCCCAGCATTTT	CASSFDGSRNQPQHF
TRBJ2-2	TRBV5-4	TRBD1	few	TGTGCCAACATCGACAGGGGAAGGCCCGGGGAGCTGTTTTTT	CANIDRGRPGELFF
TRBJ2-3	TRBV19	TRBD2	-	TGTGCCAGTAGTTCGGGGGGAATCACAGATACGCAGTATTTT	CASSSGGITDTQYF